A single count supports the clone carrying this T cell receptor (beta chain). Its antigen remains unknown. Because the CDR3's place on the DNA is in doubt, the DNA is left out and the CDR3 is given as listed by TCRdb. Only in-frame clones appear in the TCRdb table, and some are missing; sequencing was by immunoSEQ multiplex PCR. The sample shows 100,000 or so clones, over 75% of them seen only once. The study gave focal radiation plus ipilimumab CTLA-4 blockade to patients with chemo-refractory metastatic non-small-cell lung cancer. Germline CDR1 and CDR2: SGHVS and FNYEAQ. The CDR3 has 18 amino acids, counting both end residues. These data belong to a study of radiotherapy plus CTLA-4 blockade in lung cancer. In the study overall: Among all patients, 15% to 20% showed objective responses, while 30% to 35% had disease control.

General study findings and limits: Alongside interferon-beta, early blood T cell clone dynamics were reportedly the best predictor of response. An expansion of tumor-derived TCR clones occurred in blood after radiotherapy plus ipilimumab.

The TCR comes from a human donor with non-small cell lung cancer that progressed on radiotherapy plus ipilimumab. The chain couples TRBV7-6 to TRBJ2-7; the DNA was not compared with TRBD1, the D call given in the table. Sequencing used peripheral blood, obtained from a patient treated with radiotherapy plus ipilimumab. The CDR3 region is CASSLAGYVGTGAYEQHF.